This entry lists 8 T cell receptor beta chains sequenced from one sample in a study of Ad26.COV2.S vaccination and SARS-CoV-2 variants. The method was immunoSEQ multiplex PCR; TCRdb's version includes in-frame clones alone and lacks a portion of them. The sample lists hundreds of thousands of clones, roughly nine tenths occurring once. Treatment meaning: about 20 received Ad26.COV2.S at low or high dose, single or two shots; a few received placebo; per-sample allocation not given. Specimens were obtained on day 63 following the first vaccine or placebo injection. The specimen was peripheral blood, collected in a trial of Ad26.COV2.S vaccine versus placebo. All receptors come from a person aged 18 to 65 who received the Ad26.COV2.S COVID-19 vaccine or a placebo.

The chain employs TRBV7-6 and TRBJ2-6; possible D gene TRBD1, 6 bases. V was shortened by 2 bases and J by 4 bases, with 6 bases between the two germline ends. This CDR3 has 14 residues. Germline V gene data show CDR1 as SGHVS and CDR2 as FNYEAQ. DNA for the CDR3: TGTGCCAGCAGCTTACAGGGGGGGGCCAACGTCCTGACTTTC. Translation: CASSLQGGANVLTF.

This chain connects TRBV19 to TRBJ2-7, with D maybe TRBD1 (6 bases). With 1 base removed from V and 3 bases from J, the gap between germline ends came to 13 bases. The CDR3 consists of 15 residues. Germline V gives CDR1 LNHDA, CDR2 SQIVND (reference sequence). The CDR3 region has the DNA TGTGCCAGTAGTATAGTGGGGGCAGGAGGCTACGAGCAGTACTTC. It is translated as CASSIVGAGGYEQYF.

The genes are TRBV7-9 and TRBJ2-1; perhaps TRBD1 as D (6 bases). Per germline, CDR1 SEHNR and CDR2 FQNEAQ (reference sequence). The V gene lost 4 bases and the J gene lost 7 bases, with 17 bases spanning the gap. This CDR3 is 15 amino acids long. The CDR3 region has the DNA TGTGCCAGCAGCTCCCAGGGGACAACGTTGAATGAGCAGTTCTTC. Its protein product is CASSSQGTTLNEQFF.

The chain couples TRBV29-1 to TRBJ2-2; D is uncertain. Trimming cost V 0 bases and J 8 bases, with 10 bases left between them. Germline CDR1 is SQVTM and CDR2 is ANQGSEA. The CDR3 covers 13 residues. This CDR3 reads CSVEDPLKGELFF. The CDR3 DNA follows: TGCAGCGTTGAAGACCCTCTAAAGGGGGAGCTGTTTTTT.

The chain employs TRBV5-1 and TRBJ1-2; D is ambiguous. CDR3 length: 17 residues. From germline, CDR1 is SGHRS and CDR2 YFSETQ. V was trimmed by 1 base and J by 4 bases, leaving 20 bases between them. The DNA for the CDR3 is TGCGCCAGCAGCTTGAGTGGCGCGACTTCTCGAAGCTATGGCTACACCTTC. Protein product: CASSLSGATSRSYGYTF.

In nucleotides, the CDR3 is TGTGCAGCGCGGGACAGGGGCGAATATGAGCAGTTCTTC. Its translation: CAARDRGEYEQFF. This chain joins TRBV19 and TRBJ2-1; 10 bases map to TRBD1. Germline CDR1 LNHDA, CDR2 SQIVND (reference sequence). The CDR3 length is 13 residues. The entire variable domain, with the rest obtained from reference TRBV19 and TRBJ2-1, is as follows: DGGITQSPKYLFRKEGQNVTLSCEQNLNHDAMYWYRQDPGQGLRLIYYSQIVNDFQKGDIAEGYSVSREKKESFPLTVTSAQKNPTAFYLCAARDRGEYEQFFGPGTRLTVL.

The chain combines TRBV5-1 with TRBJ2-7; TRBD2 matches at 13 bases. Germline V gene data show CDR1 as SGHRS and CDR2 as YFSETQ. The CDR3 loop spans 17 amino acids. V trimming: 4 bases; J trimming: 3 bases; junction bases outside the gene matches: 10. CDR3 DNA sequence: TGCGCCAGCAGCGGTCCGGGGACTAGCGGGAATCACTACGAGCAGTACTTC. Amino acids: CASSGPGTSGNHYEQYF.

This sequence joins TRBV21-1 and TRBJ1-5; the D segment call TRBD1 is taken from the table without a DNA check. TRBV21-1 is a known pseudogene. The CDR3 consists of 15 residues. The CDR3 sequence is CARTQGGGINQPQHF. In DNA, the CDR3 is TGTGCCAGAACGCAAGGGGGCGGAATCAATCAGCCCCAGCATTTT.